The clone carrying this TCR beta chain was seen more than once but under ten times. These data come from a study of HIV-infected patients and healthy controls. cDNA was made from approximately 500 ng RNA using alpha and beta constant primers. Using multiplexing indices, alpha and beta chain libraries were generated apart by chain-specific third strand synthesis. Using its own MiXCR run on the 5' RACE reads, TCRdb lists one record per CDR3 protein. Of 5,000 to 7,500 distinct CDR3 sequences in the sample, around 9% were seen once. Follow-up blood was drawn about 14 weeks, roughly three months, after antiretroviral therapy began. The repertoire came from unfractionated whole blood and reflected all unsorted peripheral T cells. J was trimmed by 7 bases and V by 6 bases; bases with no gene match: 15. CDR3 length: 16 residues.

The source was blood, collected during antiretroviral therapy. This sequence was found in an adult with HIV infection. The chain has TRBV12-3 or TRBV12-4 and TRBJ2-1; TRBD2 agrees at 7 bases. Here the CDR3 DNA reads TGTGCCAGCAGCTATTTAGGGCGGGAGCGCCGAAATGAGCAGTTCTTC. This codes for CASSYLGRERRNEQFF.